Listed below are T cell receptor beta chains from one sample, sequenced in a study of blood T cells in healthy people across ages. MiXCR, applied by TCRdb to the 5' RACE reads, yields one record per CDR3 protein. The sample lists over 600,000 distinct CDR3 sequences, around two fifths occurring once. The sequencing input was blood. The receptor source for this set is a man older than 75 in good health. Both conserved end residues are part of each CDR3. D genes are given only for firm matches. Clone sizes are given selectively: once, few, many, or a class where the clone is expanded.

>NA|TRBV20-1|few|TRBJ2-7
CSANRDNSYEQYF
TGCAGTGCCAACAGAGACAACTCCTACGAGCAGTACTTC
>TRBD1|TRBV20-1|few|TRBJ2-5
CSARGTGAQETQYF
TGCAGTGCTAGAGGCACAGGGGCCCAAGAGACCCAGTACTTC
>TRBD1|TRBV6-2/TRBV6-3|NA|TRBJ2-5
CASSKDRGLETQYF
TGTGCCAGCAGCAAGGACAGGGGGTTGGAGACCCAGTACTTC
>TRBD1|TRBV12-3/TRBV12-4|NA|TRBJ2-1
CASRSTGQIYEQFF
TGTGCCAGCAGAAGTACGGGACAGATCTACGAGCAGTTCTTC
>TRBD1|TRBV7-3|NA|TRBJ2-1
CASSEPGQGFNNEQFF
TGTGCCAGCAGCGAACCGGGACAGGGGTTCAACAATGAGCAGTTCTTC
>NA|TRBV29-1|many|TRBJ2-7
CSVQWVGYEQYF
TGCAGCGTTCAATGGGTCGGGTACGAGCAGTACTTC
>NA|TRBV6-2/TRBV6-3|NA|TRBJ2-7
CASSLASPSYEQYF
TGTGCCAGCAGCTTAGCGTCCCCAAGTTACGAGCAGTACTTC
>NA|TRBV29-1|few|TRBJ2-5
CSAWTALETQYF
TGCAGCGCCTGGACCGCCTTGGAGACCCAGTACTTC
>NA|TRBV5-1|NA|TRBJ2-1
CASSLPRVNEQFF
TGCGCCAGCAGCCTACCCCGGGTAAATGAGCAGTTCTTC
>TRBD1|TRBV6-5|few|TRBJ2-5
CASSIDRGRKTQYF
TGTGCCAGCAGTATAGACAGGGGGCGAAAGACCCAGTACTTC
>NA|TRBV11-2|NA|TRBJ2-7
CASQIGRGNSYEQYF
TGTGCCAGCCAAATAGGAAGGGGGAACTCCTACGAGCAGTACTTC
>NA|TRBV20-1|NA|TRBJ1-4
CSALGGGDEKLFF
TGCAGTGCGCTAGGAGGGGGGGACGAAAAACTGTTTTTT
>NA|TRBV20-1|few|TRBJ2-5
CSASSLASFQETQYF
TGCAGTGCTAGTTCCCTAGCGTCATTCCAAGAGACCCAGTACTTC
>TRBD2|TRBV12-3/TRBV12-4|NA|TRBJ2-1
CASSFTGTSGRRDEQFF
TGTGCCAGCAGTTTCACCGGGACTAGCGGGAGACGGGATGAGCAGTTCTTC
>TRBD1|TRBV6-1|NA|TRBJ1-2
CASGTGFSYTF
TGTGCCAGTGGGACAGGTTTTAGCTACACCTTC
>NA|TRBV7-9|few|TRBJ2-7
CASSLAGGTTGRVNEQYF
TGTGCCAGCAGCTTAGCGGGCGGGACGACCGGTAGAGTCAACGAGCAGTACTTC
>NA|TRBV9|many|TRBJ2-7
CASSVAEQPSSYEQYF
TGTGCCAGCAGCGTAGCGGAACAGCCAAGCTCCTACGAGCAGTACTTC
>NA|TRBV6-6|NA|TRBJ1-2
CASRSRDRDNYGYTF
TGTGCCAGCAGGTCCAGGGACCGGGATAACTATGGCTACACCTTC
>NA|TRBV7-2|many|TRBJ2-7
CASTGPGIVYEQYF
TGTGCCAGCACCGGACCGGGGATAGTGTACGAGCAGTACTTC
>TRBD2|TRBV7-2|NA|TRBJ2-6
CASSYGGASGANVLTF
TGTGCCAGCAGCTACGGGGGGGCCTCTGGGGCCAACGTCCTGACTTTC
>TRBD2|TRBV7-2|few|TRBJ2-3
CASSPPPAGTSTDTQYF
TGTGCCAGCAGCCCACCCCCAGCGGGGACTAGCACAGATACGCAGTATTTT
>NA|TRBV24-1|NA|TRBJ2-2
CATSDFSQANTGELFF
TGTGCCACCAGTGATTTCTCACAGGCGAACACCGGGGAGCTGTTTTTT
>NA|TRBV20-1|NA|TRBJ1-4
CSAGGGLTNEKLFF
TGCAGTGCCGGGGGGGGACTTACTAATGAAAAACTGTTTTTT
>NA|TRBV6-1|NA|TRBJ2-1
CASSLRMRLSGPGDEQFF
TGTGCCAGCAGCCTTAGGATGAGGCTCAGTGGGCCTGGGGATGAGCAGTTCTTC
>TRBD1|TRBV7-9|NA|TRBJ2-1
CASSLTGVTQFF
TGTGCCAGCAGCTTAACAGGGGTGACCCAGTTCTTC
>NA|TRBV30|few|TRBJ2-1
CAWRTSYNEQFF
TGTGCCTGGAGGACATCTTACAATGAGCAGTTCTTC
>TRBD1|TRBV10-3|few|TRBJ2-5
CAISRTGGDETQYF
TGTGCCATCAGCCGGACAGGGGGCGATGAGACCCAGTACTTC
>NA|TRBV28|NA|TRBJ2-1
CASIISRGRRAGLRNEQFF
TGTGCCAGCATCATAAGCAGGGGGCGTAGAGCGGGACTGCGAAATGAGCAGTTCTTC
>TRBD1|TRBV20-1|few|TRBJ2-7
CSAREDRGIGYEQYF
TGCAGTGCTAGAGAGGACAGGGGGATAGGCTACGAGCAGTACTTC
>NA|TRBV9|NA|TRBJ2-6
CASSAGFWANSGANVLTF
TGTGCCAGCAGCGCCGGTTTCTGGGCAAACTCTGGGGCCAACGTCCTGACTTTC
>TRBD2|TRBV6-1|few|TRBJ2-1
CASSSGRFDEQFF
TGTGCCAGTTCTAGCGGTAGGTTCGATGAGCAGTTCTTC
>NA|TRBV6-2/TRBV6-3|NA|TRBJ1-2
CASSYGFLGGGYTF
TGTGCCAGCAGTTATGGCTTTCTAGGTGGTGGCTACACCTTC
>NA|TRBV6-6|NA|TRBJ1-2
CASRPGGNHNYGYTF
TGTGCCAGCAGGCCGGGAGGAAACCATAACTATGGCTACACCTTC
>NA|TRBV7-6|NA|TRBJ1-2
CASSFDVQVDYGYTF
TGTGCCAGCAGCTTCGATGTTCAGGTGGACTATGGCTACACCTTC
>NA|TRBV10-3|NA|TRBJ2-3
CAISRDTYTDTQYF
TGTGCCATCAGTAGGGACACTTACACAGATACGCAGTATTTT
>NA|TRBV28|NA|TRBJ2-3
CASREASDTQYF
TGTGCCAGCAGGGAAGCGTCAGATACGCAGTATTTT
>TRBD2|TRBV6-5|few|TRBJ2-1
CASSYSGSGSINEQFF
TGTGCCAGCAGTTACTCGGGTAGCGGGAGTATCAATGAGCAGTTCTTC
>TRBD1|TRBV20-1|many|TRBJ2-1
CSANRDRGSSSFSYNEQFF
TGCAGTGCAAACCGGGACAGGGGCTCTTCTTCCTTCTCCTACAATGAGCAGTTCTTC
>NA|TRBV27|NA|TRBJ2-5
CARSVGQGWETQYF
TGTGCCAGAAGTGTGGGGCAGGGGTGGGAGACCCAGTACTTC
>NA|TRBV29-1|NA|TRBJ2-3
CSVSGQKTSTDTQYF
TGCAGCGTTTCAGGACAGAAAACTAGCACAGATACGCAGTATTTT
>NA|TRBV20-1|NA|TRBJ2-1
CSTRAGRAFDEQFF
TGCAGTACTAGGGCGGGACGTGCTTTTGATGAGCAGTTCTTC
>TRBD1|TRBV5-1|few|TRBJ2-7
CASWRGGNSYEQYF
TGCGCCAGCTGGCGAGGGGGCAACTCCTACGAGCAGTACTTC
>TRBD1|TRBV27|NA|TRBJ1-5
CASSLVRQGAGVNQPQHF
TGTGCCAGCAGTCTCGTAAGACAGGGGGCTGGTGTCAATCAGCCCCAGCATTTT
>TRBD2|TRBV27|NA|TRBJ2-7
CASNSLAGSSYEQYF
TGTGCCAGCAATTCACTAGCGGGAAGTTCCTACGAGCAGTACTTC
>TRBD2|TRBV20-1|NA|TRBJ2-7
CSASAVGLGNFHEQYF
TGCAGTGCTAGTGCGGTGGGACTAGGGAATTTTCACGAGCAGTACTTC
>TRBD1|TRBV3-1|NA|TRBJ1-1
CASSQLGKGAPGAFF
TGTGCCAGCAGCCAATTGGGAAAGGGGGCCCCTGGAGCTTTCTTT
>NA|TRBV7-9|NA|TRBJ1-4
CASSLGAATNEKLFF
TGTGCCAGCAGCTTAGGGGCTGCAACTAATGAAAAACTGTTTTTT
>NA|TRBV4-1|few|TRBJ1-1
CASSQPVLRDTEAFF
TGCGCCAGCAGCCAACCCGTTCTTAGGGACACTGAAGCTTTCTTT
>NA|TRBV29-1|NA|TRBJ1-5
CSVVGQEGQPQHF
TGCAGCGTCGTTGGGCAGGAGGGGCAGCCCCAGCATTTT
>TRBD2|TRBV10-3|NA|TRBJ2-1
CAINVTSGEGTNEQFF
TGTGCCATCAATGTGACTAGCGGGGAAGGAACGAATGAGCAGTTCTTC
>NA|TRBV20-1|few|TRBJ2-6
CSAQDSGANVLTF
TGCAGTGCCCAGGACTCTGGGGCCAACGTCCTGACTTTC
>NA|TRBV3-1|NA|TRBJ2-1
CASSFNTDYNEQFF
TGTGCCAGCAGCTTCAACACCGACTACAATGAGCAGTTCTTC
>NA|TRBV7-2|few|TRBJ2-7
CASSLVAGNPSYEQYF
TGTGCCAGCAGCTTAGTGGCGGGGAACCCTTCCTACGAGCAGTACTTC
>NA|TRBV28|NA|TRBJ2-7
CASYPVFRASYEQYF
TGTGCCAGCTACCCAGTTTTTCGGGCTTCCTACGAGCAGTACTTC